Shown below are 26 T cell receptor beta chains from a single sample sequenced in a study of blood T cell repertoires in COVID-19 (TCRdb year 2020). The receptor library was made with the immunoSEQ multiplex PCR assay. TCRdb limited this immuneACCESS table to in-frame rearrangements with V and J called. A share of clones is missing; checked studies link under half to unresolved V genes, and the rest is unexplained. For this sample the table gives about 73,000 clones, of which 82% were detected only once. The ten largest clones capture around 3.9% of the sample. Specimen: peripheral blood. The source is an older woman with acute or convalescent COVID-19.

The chain joins TRBV14 to TRBJ2-1, with 8 bases identical to TRBD1. The germline V gene has CDR1 SGHDN and CDR2 FVKESK. Germline trimming cut 3 bases from V and 7 bases from J; bases unmatched to any gene: 8. The CDR3 spans 15 residues. The chain's CDR3 is CASSQVTGGTNEQFF. DNA for the CDR3: TGTGCCAGCAGCCAGGTTACAGGGGGAACTAATGAGCAGTTCTTC.

The V and J genes are TRBV2 and TRBJ2-1; possibly TRBD1 for D (5 bases). The length of the CDR3 is 12 residues. The V end lost 7 bases, the J end lost 5 bases, and 9 bases lay between the germline ends. Germline-derived CDR1 and CDR2 are SNHLY and FYNNEI. DNA of the CDR3: TGTGCCAGCATCAGGGATAACAATGAGCAGTTCTTC. Amino acid sequence: CASIRDNNEQFF.

This chain links TRBV6-4 with TRBJ2-3; 8 positions match TRBD2. The CDR3 is made up of 15 amino acids. J lost 3 bases, V lost 3 bases, and 5 bases had no gene match. Germline CDR1 and CDR2: MRHNA and SNTAGT. The CDR3 loop is CASSEGLARTDTQYF. CDR3 in DNA: TGTGCCAGCAGTGAAGGACTAGCAAGGACAGATACGCAGTATTTT.

The chain has TRBV6-6 and TRBJ1-1, with 10 nucleotides matching TRBD1. Trimming at V came to 10 bases and at J to 1 base, leaving 3 bases not matched to a gene. The CDR3 totals 13 residues. Per germline, CDR1 MNHNY and CDR2 SVGAGI (reference sequence). CDR3 residues: CATRDRGNTEAFF. CDR3 in DNA: TGTGCCACCCGGGACAGGGGGAACACTGAAGCTTTCTTT.

The chain is built from TRBV19 and TRBJ1-2, with D perhaps matching TRBD1 (5 bases). Germline CDR1 and CDR2: LNHDA and SQIVND (reference sequence). This CDR3 is 15 amino acids long. With 6 bases removed from V and 4 bases from J, the gap between germline ends came to 18 bases. CDR3 region: CASSQDRDWGYGYTF. In DNA, the CDR3 is TGTGCCAGTAGCCAGGACCGGGACTGGGGCTATGGCTACACCTTC.

V is TRBV2 and J is TRBJ1-3; TRBD1 matches 9 bases. The length of the CDR3 is 15 residues. J lost 1 base, V lost 8 bases, and 6 bases had no gene match. Germline loops: CDR1 SNHLY, CDR2 FYNNEI. Written as DNA, the CDR3 is TGTGCCAGCTCCTTGGACAGGGGTTCTGGAAACACCATATATTTT. Amino acid sequence: CASSLDRGSGNTIYF.

The V call is TRBV28, the J call TRBJ2-5, with D possibly being TRBD1 (6 bases). Germline V lookup: CDR1 MDHEN, CDR2 SYDVKM. This CDR3 spans 15 amino acids. Deletions cut 4 bases from V and 3 bases from J, with 15 bases between. CDR3 nucleotides: TGTGCCAGCAGTTCCGCCGGACAGAGAAAAGAGACCCAGTACTTC. Translating it yields CASSSAGQRKETQYF.

V gene TRBV7-2 combines with J gene TRBJ2-7, with TRBD1 identical over 7 bases. CDR1 and CDR2 (germline): SGHTA, FQGNSA. After removal of 1 base from V and 3 bases from J, the junction contained 3 bases not matched to a gene. This CDR3 has 14 residues. The CDR3 coding sequence is TGTGCCAGCAGCTTAGGACAGGGTTACTACGAGCAGTACTTC. Amino acid sequence: CASSLGQGYYEQYF.

The genes are TRBV9 and TRBJ2-7; perhaps TRBD2 as D (6 bases). The CDR3 contains 15 residues. CDR1 and CDR2 (germline): SGDLS, YYNGEE. V was clipped by 3 bases and J by 2 bases, with 15 bases between them. CDR3 sequence reads: CASSARPGLPYEQYF. CDR3 in DNA: TGTGCCAGCAGCGCGCGACCGGGACTTCCCTACGAGCAGTACTTC. Supplemented by reference TRBV9 and TRBJ2-7, the full variable domain reads DSGVTQTPKHLITATGQRVTLRCSPRSGDLSVYWYQQSLDQGLQFLIQYYNGEERAKGNILERFSAQQFPDLHSELNLSSLELGDSALYFCASSARPGLPYEQYFGPGTRLTVT.

V usage is TRBV27 and J usage is TRBJ2-1, with 8 bases matching TRBD1. Trimming took 4 bases from V and 4 from J; bases not matched to a gene: 9. The CDR3 contains 16 residues. CDR1 and CDR2 from the germline V gene are MNHEY and SMNVEV (reference sequence). For the CDR3, the DNA is TGTGCCAGCAGTTCCGGAACGACAGGGGCTTACAATGAGCAGTTCTTC. Its protein is CASSSGTTGAYNEQFF.

The rearrangement links TRBV20-1 to TRBJ1-6, with D unclear. Germline assignment: CDR1 DFQATT and CDR2 SNEGSKA (reference sequence). Deletions cut 3 bases from V and 0 bases from J, with 18 bases between. The CDR3 consists of 18 residues. The CDR3 sequence: CSASKNGGWSSYNSPLHF. In nucleotides, the CDR3 is TGCAGTGCTAGTAAGAATGGTGGCTGGAGCTCCTATAATTCACCCCTCCACTTT.

The gene calls are TRBV28 and TRBJ1-1; D unresolved. The germline CDR1 and CDR2 sequences are MDHEN and SYDVKM. With 6 bases removed from V and 0 bases from J, the gap between germline ends came to 11 bases. This CDR3 spans 14 amino acids. Written as DNA, the CDR3 is TGTGCCAGCAGCCCAGACAACCTGAACACTGAAGCTTTCTTT. This encodes CASSPDNLNTEAFF.

The chain links TRBV6-7 to TRBJ2-3; 7 nucleotides line up with TRBD2. TRBV6-7 is an ORF for which the function is uncertain. Germline trimming cut 6 bases from V and 1 base from J; bases unmatched to any gene: 7. CDR3 length: 15 amino acids. In nucleotides, the CDR3 is TGTGCCAGCAGGAATTGGACTAGGTGCACAGATACGCAGTATTTT. Protein: CASRNWTRCTDTQYF.

The chain carries TRBV24-1 and TRBJ1-5; 7 bases map to TRBD1. This CDR3 is 17 amino acids long. Trimming at V came to 5 bases and at J to 0 bases, leaving 9 bases not matched to a gene. In germline, CDR1 is KGHDR, CDR2 SFDVKD. CDR3: CATSVKPGTASNQPQHF. CDR3 coding DNA: TGTGCCACCAGTGTTAAGCCCGGGACAGCTAGCAATCAGCCCCAGCATTTT.

The chain combines TRBV5-6 with TRBJ2-6; TRBD1 is a possible D gene (6 bases). V was shortened by 4 bases and J by 3 bases, with 17 bases between the two germline ends. The germline gives CDR1 SGHDT, CDR2 YYEEEE. The CDR3 is 17 residues long. The CDR3 DNA sequence: TGTGCCAGCAGCCCCCGCTCGACAGGATTTGGGGCCAACGTCCTGACTTTC. It codes for CASSPRSTGFGANVLTF. Combining the CDR3 with reference TRBV5-6 and TRBJ2-6 gives the whole variable domain DAGVTQSPTHLIKTRGQQVTLRCSPKSGHDTVSWYQQALGQGPQFIFQYYEEEERQRGNFPDRFSGHQFPNYSSELNVNALLLGDSALYLCASSPRSTGFGANVLTFGAGSRLTVL.

This clone was recorded once. The chain recombines TRBV14 with TRBJ1-1; weak D call: TRBD1 (6 bases). Deletions cut 0 bases from V and 1 base from J, with 6 bases between. Germline V gene sequence: CDR1 SGHDN, CDR2 FVKESK. The CDR3 length is 14 residues. CDR3 region: CASSQETGNTEAFF. The CDR3 DNA reads TGTGCCAGCAGCCAAGAGACAGGGAACACTGAAGCTTTCTTT.

J is TRBJ1-1 and V is TRBV30; D ambiguous. V lost 5 bases, J lost 0 bases, and 13 bases lay in between. Germline-derived CDR1 and CDR2 are GTSNPN and SVGIG (reference sequence). This CDR3 contains 14 residues. For the CDR3, the DNA is TGTGCCTGGGGGTCAACAGTGATGAACACTGAAGCTTTCTTT. This codes for CAWGSTVMNTEAFF. Combining the CDR3 with reference TRBV30 and TRBJ1-1 gives the whole variable domain SQTIHQWPATLVQPVGSPLSLECTVEGTSNPNLYWYRQAAGRGLQLLFYSVGIGQISSEVPQNLSASRPQDRQFILSSKKLLLSDSGFYLCAWGSTVMNTEAFFGQGTRLTVV.

The chain recombines TRBV30 with TRBJ1-3, with a tentative D call TRBD1 (6 bases). Between the trimmed V and J ends, which lost 5 bases and 4 bases, there was a span of 12 bases. The CDR3 loop spans 13 amino acids. The germline V gene encodes CDR1 GTSNPN and CDR2 SVGIG (reference sequence). CDR3 region: CAWGRGSGNTIYF. The CDR3 DNA is TGTGCCTGGGGCAGGGGAAGCGGAAACACCATATATTTT. The full variable domain, rest sourced from reference TRBV30 and TRBJ1-3, is SQTIHQWPATLVQPVGSPLSLECTVEGTSNPNLYWYRQAAGRGLQLLFYSVGIGQISSEVPQNLSASRPQDRQFILSSKKLLLSDSGFYLCAWGRGSGNTIYFGEGSWLTVV.

This clone showed up just a few times. This rearrangement joins TRBV10-3 to TRBJ1-6, with 10 nucleotides matching TRBD1. Trimming at V came to 8 bases and at J to 8 bases, leaving 9 bases not matched to a gene. The CDR3 runs 15 residues. Germline V gene lookup returns CDR1 ENHRY and CDR2 SYGVKD. The CDR3 sequence: CAIQQPGQGHSPLHF. DNA for the CDR3: TGTGCCATCCAACAACCGGGACAGGGGCATTCACCCCTCCACTTT.

The rearrangement links TRBV29-1 to TRBJ1-2, with a tentative D call TRBD1 (5 bases). CDR3 length: 13 residues. Trimming removed 3 bases at V and 4 bases at J, with 12 bases between. CDR1 SQVTM and CDR2 ANQGSEA come from the germline V gene. CDR3 DNA: TGCAGCGTTGATTATATGACAGTCTATGGCTACACCTTC. Amino acid sequence: CSVDYMTVYGYTF.

The chain combines TRBV18 with TRBJ1-2; D is undetermined. V lost 5 bases and J lost 8, with 12 bases in between. CDR3 length equals 12 residues. The germline V gene has CDR1 KGHSH and CDR2 LQKENI. DNA of the CDR3: TGTGCCAGCTCATCGAACGAGTACGGCTACACCTTC. This codes for CASSSNEYGYTF.

This clone has a single count. This chain links TRBV3-1 (or the pseudogene TRBV3-2) with TRBJ2-7; TRBD2 matches at 7 bases. Germline V gene data show CDR1 as LGHDT and CDR2 as YNNKEL (reference sequence). Trimming took 1 base from V and 2 from J; bases not matched to a gene: 8. This CDR3 spans 16 amino acids. DNA for the CDR3: TGTGCCAGCAGCCAAGTACGGCTAGCGGCCGCCTACGAGCAGTACTTC. Its protein is CASSQVRLAAAYEQYF.

The J gene is TRBJ1-1, the V gene TRBV28; D is ambiguous. The V end lost 3 bases, the J end lost 1 base, and 12 bases lay between the germline ends. The CDR3 covers 15 residues. Germline loops: CDR1 MDHEN, CDR2 SYDVKM. CDR3 amino acids: CASSFIGLKNTEAFF. In DNA form, the CDR3 reads TGTGCCAGCAGTTTCATAGGACTCAAGAACACTGAAGCTTTCTTT.

This rearrangement joins TRBV29-1 to TRBJ1-2, with 8 bases fitting TRBD1. Germline-derived CDR1 and CDR2 are SQVTM and ANQGSEA. The CDR3 runs 12 residues. Losses at the gene ends were 7 bases for V and 8 bases for J; bases not matched to a gene: 9. The DNA for the CDR3 is TGCAGCGCTGCTGCCGACAGGGGCGGCTACACCTTC. Translation: CSAAADRGGYTF.

The chain couples TRBV5-1 to TRBJ2-4, with 9 bases matching TRBD1. Germline CDR1 SGHRS, CDR2 YFSETQ. V trimming: 0 bases; J trimming: 7 bases; junction bases outside the gene matches: 8. The CDR3 consists of 16 residues. The CDR3 DNA reads TGCGCCAGCAGCTTGGACAGGGGGCAGCTGGGGAACATTCAGTACTTC. As protein: CASSLDRGQLGNIQYF.

V gene TRBV12-3 or TRBV12-4 combines with J gene TRBJ1-5, with 9 positions matching TRBD1. Trimming took 9 bases from V and 4 from J; bases not matched to a gene: 1. This CDR3 is built from 12 residues. CDR3 DNA: TGTGCCAGTGGGACAGGGAATCAGCCCCAGCATTTT. Its translation: CASGTGNQPQHF.